A selection of T cell receptor beta chains follows, all from one sample in a study of blood T cell repertoires in COVID-19. Sequencing used immunoSEQ multiplex PCR; TCRdb keeps in-frame clones, though not all of them. The sample lists about 55,000 clones, approximately 85% seen once, with about 16% in the top ten. The source material was peripheral blood. The receptors stem from a human donor in a cohort sampled during active COVID-19. Each CDR3 is given with its conserved first and last residue. A D gene is named only where the DNA matches it firmly. Only some rows state a clone size, as once, few, many or a class for expanded clones.

size	V	D	J	DNA	CDR3
NA	TRBV12-5	NA	TRBJ1-6	TGTGCTAGTGGTTCCTTCGAGGATTCACCCCTCCACTTT	CASGSFEDSPLHF
NA	TRBV7-2	NA	TRBJ1-5	TGTGCCAGCAGCACAGATAGCAATCAGCCCCAGCATTTT	CASSTDSNQPQHF
NA	TRBV24-1	TRBD1	TRBJ1-2	TGTGCCACCACCAACGGACAGGGTACTGGCTACACCTTC	CATTNGQGTGYTF
NA	TRBV30	TRBD1	TRBJ1-4	TGTGCCTCCTACAGGGGAACTAATGAAAAACTGTTTTTT	CASYRGTNEKLFF
NA	TRBV6-5	TRBD1	TRBJ2-7	TGTGCCAGCACCCCGGGACAGCAATACGAGCAGTACTTC	CASTPGQQYEQYF
NA	TRBV2	NA	TRBJ1-2	TGTGCCAGCAGTGAAGCTCTCCGAGCTAACTATGGCTACACCTTC	CASSEALRANYGYTF
NA	TRBV6-5	NA	TRBJ2-7	TGTGCCAGCAGTTACTCGAGTTTCCTCTTCTCCTACGAGCAGTACTTC	CASSYSSFLFSYEQYF
NA	TRBV5-1	NA	TRBJ2-7	TGCGCCAGCAGCTTGGACGGGTGGGACGAGCAGTACTTC	CASSLDGWDEQYF
NA	TRBV7-6	NA	TRBJ1-1	TGTGCCAGCAGCTTAGCGGGCCGGGAGAACACTGAAGCTTTCTTT	CASSLAGRENTEAFF
NA	TRBV7-9	TRBD1	TRBJ1-6	TGTGCCAGCAGCTCGACAGGGGCAGGCTATAATTCACCCCTCCACTTT	CASSSTGAGYNSPLHF
NA	TRBV20-1	NA	TRBJ2-7	TGCAGTGCTAGTGAGCCTGGCGGGGACTCCTACGAGCAGTACTTC	CSASEPGGDSYEQYF
once	TRBV2	TRBD1	TRBJ2-7	TGTGCCAGCAGACGACAGGGGGCCTACGAGCAGTACTTC	CASRRQGAYEQYF
NA	TRBV12-3/TRBV12-4	TRBD2	TRBJ2-1	TGTGCCAGCAGGGGGACTAGCGGGAATGAGCAGTTCTTC	CASRGTSGNEQFF
NA	TRBV18	NA	TRBJ1-4	TGTGCCAGCTCCCCTACAGGGAATAGGGAAAAACTGTTTTTT	CASSPTGNREKLFF
NA	TRBV5-1	NA	TRBJ1-4	TGCGCCAGCAGCGTGGGGCCAAATGAAAAACTGTTTTTT	CASSVGPNEKLFF
once	TRBV5-1	TRBD2	TRBJ2-1	TGCGCCAGCAGCAAGACTAGCGGGTTGGGGGTCAATGAGCAGTTCTTC	CASSKTSGLGVNEQFF
NA	TRBV11-2	TRBD2	TRBJ2-1	TGTGCCAGCAGCGCGGGACTAGCGGTAAACAATGAGCAGTTCTTC	CASSAGLAVNNEQFF
NA	TRBV7-8	TRBD1	TRBJ1-3	TGTGCCAGCAGCTTTGCTGCCGGACAGGGCGCCCGGGCTATTTTT	CASSFAAGQGARAIF
NA	TRBV7-2	TRBD1	TRBJ2-7	TGTGCCAGCAGCTTTCCGGGACAGCCCTACGAGCAGTACTTC	CASSFPGQPYEQYF
NA	TRBV24-1	TRBD1	TRBJ1-1	TGTGCCACCAGTGATTACAGGGGCACTGAAGCTTTCTTT	CATSDYRGTEAFF
NA	TRBV3-1/TRBV3-2	NA	TRBJ1-5	TGTGCCAGCAGCCAAAGGGGAACTCAGCCCCAGCATTTT	CASSQRGTQPQHF
NA	TRBV30	NA	TRBJ1-4	TGTGCCTGGAGGCGGGGGCTGGCTAATGAAAAACTGTTTTTT	CAWRRGLANEKLFF
NA	TRBV6-5	TRBD1	TRBJ2-1	TGTGCCAGCAGTTCCGGGACAGGGGGTTTAAATGAGCAGTTCTTC	CASSSGTGGLNEQFF
NA	TRBV9	NA	TRBJ1-4	TGTGCCAGCAGCGTAGAACGAACACCCCCAACTAATGAAAAACTGTTTTTT	CASSVERTPPTNEKLFF
NA	TRBV19	NA	TRBJ1-3	TGTGCCAGTAGTATATCCAGGATTGCTGGAAACACCATATATTTT	CASSISRIAGNTIYF